The text below deals with one T cell receptor beta chain. Its cognate antigen has yet to be identified. Base qualities are not at hand, and no much larger clone is one base apart. The sample contains more than one DNA sequence encoding this CDR3. This sample was included in a study of Ad26.COV2.S vaccination and SARS-CoV-2 variants (dated by TCRdb to about 2021). Regarding the complete study: Sequencing of the TCRbeta repertoire served to evaluate the specificity and breadth of SARS-CoV-2-reactive T cell receptors following Ad26.COV2.S vaccination. The TCR-sequenced set comprised around 30 samples: approximately 19 Ad26.COV2.S vaccine recipients, 5 placebo recipients and 8 SARS-CoV-2 convalescent individuals.

What the authors observed across the whole study: According to the authors, total T cell responses may have been underestimated by the TCR breadth and depth analyses. Substantial breadth of spike-specific CD8+ and CD4+ T cell responses was reported after vaccination. Higher spike-specific TCR breadth was observed in Ad26.COV2.S recipients than in placebo recipients (P = 0.0014). Non-spike TCR breadth was comparable between vaccine and placebo recipients, consistent with the vaccine containing only spike.

The time point label on this specimen signifies: individuals recovered from natural SARS-CoV-2 infection. TCRbeta CDR3 regions were sequenced with the immunoSEQ Assay. After extraction, genomic DNA underwent amplification by bias-controlled multiplex PCR, followed by high-throughput sequencing. On the study's bioinformatics: To quantify the absolute abundance of each unique TCRbeta CDR3 region, sequences were collapsed and filtered. T cell fraction was estimated by normalizing TCRbeta template counts to usable DNA, which was measured by amplifying reference genes present in all nucleated cells. Repertoire TCRs were annotated as SARS-CoV-2-specific when V gene, CDR3 amino acid sequence and J gene were exactly matched to a known reactive TCR set. The reference SARS-CoV-2 TCR set was obtained from MIRA and was filtered for enrichment in COVID-19-positive ImmuneCODE repertoires, whereby public or cross-reactive TCRs were removed. Drawing on the MIRA antigens, annotated TCRs were analysed further at the level of specific ORF or position within ORF. Breadth was defined as annotated unique rearrangements over total unique productive rearrangements; depth was the summed frequency of those rearrangements. Two-sided Wilcoxon rank-sum tests were applied when comparing TCR breadth between groups. Sourced from immuneACCESS, this table was stored by TCRdb with only in-frame sequences that have V and J called. A share of the clones is absent; for the studies checked, an unresolved V gene accounts for under half, and the remainder has no known explanation. V, J and clone size are those of that table, while D and trimming were read from the DNA. The sample contains about 350,000 clones, about 90% of them found a single time. Together, the top ten hold under 5% of the sample.

The CDR3, cysteine through phenylalanine, is 15 amino acids long. Only the CDR3 region is kept as DNA, spanning 45 bases read in frame from base 1. The germline V gene specifies SGHRS as CDR1 and YFSETQ as CDR2. V is clipped by 4 bases and J by 1 base, and the sequence between their germline boundaries is 9 bases long. The V gene is TRBV5-1 and the J gene is TRBJ2-6; TRBD1 is perhaps the D gene, given 6 matching bases. Sequenced material: peripheral blood, taken after recovery from COVID-19. The TCR originated in a human donor who had recovered from COVID-19. The DNA is TGCGCCAGCAGCCCTACAGGGTCTGGGGCCAACGTCCTGACTTTC. This translates into CASSPTGSGANVLTF. The CDR3, completed at both ends by the reference TRBV5-1 and TRBJ2-6 genes, gives the full variable domain KAGVTQTPRYLIKTRGQQVTLSCSPISGHRSVSWYQQTPGQGLQFLFEYFSETQRNKGNFPGRFSGRQFSNSRSEMNVSTLELGDSALYLCASSPTGSGANVLTFGAGSRLTVL.